The entry below describes one T cell receptor beta chain. The germline V gene encodes CDR1 SGHRS and CDR2 YFSETQ. V trimming: 0 bases; J trimming: 2 bases; junction bases outside the gene matches: 7. CDR3 length equals 17 residues. This sample was included in a study of blood T cell repertoires in COVID-19. The wider study: Donors in the United States, Italy and Spain gave samples during acute or convalescent COVID-19.

As processed by the authors: Counts of nucleated cells, estimated from reference gene primer amplification, were obtained. Measured with immunoSEQ multiplex PCR; TCRdb has only the in-frame clones, and not every one. The V and J calls and clone size are taken from that table; D and trimming were inferred from the DNA. The data show 81,000 or so clones, with over 75% seen just once and less than 15% held by the top ten. The specimen sequenced was peripheral blood. This receptor was identified in a man between 70 and 80 years old with active or convalescent COVID-19. The chain employs TRBV5-1 and TRBJ2-7, with 11 bases identical to TRBD2. CDR3 DNA: TGCGCCAGCAGCTTGGGGCAATCTAGCGGGGGGACCTACGAGCAGTACTTC. Its protein is CASSLGQSSGGTYEQYF.